This is a list of T cell receptor beta chains from one sample in a study of T cell repertoires in cytomegalovirus infection. TCRdb redid the calling of the reads with MiXCR, one entry per CDR3 protein. The sample yields a few hundred thousand distinct CDR3 sequences, 42% seen once. For these receptors, no antigen is known. The sequences come from cultured PBMCs, collected from culture after CMV antigen stimulation. These receptors came from a human donor in good health (CMV status not recorded). Some clones in this sample may be carry-over from other donors' samples. Both conserved end residues are part of each CDR3. A D gene is named only where the DNA matches it firmly. Clone size is not always given. Where it is, it says once, few, many or a class for expanded clones.

abundance	len	d_gene	v_gene	j_gene	CDR3nt	CDR3aa
few	13	-	TRBV6-6	TRBJ1-5	TGTGCCAGCAGTTACGTCGCCAATCAGCCCCAGCATTTT	CASSYVANQPQHF
-	11	TRBD2	TRBV4-1	TRBJ2-3	TGCGCCAGCAAGGGAGCGGGATTGCAGTATTTT	CASKGAGLQYF
-	13	TRBD1	TRBV7-9	TRBJ1-4	TGTGCCAGCAGTCCGGGACAGGCAGAAAAACTGTTTTTT	CASSPGQAEKLFF
-	17	TRBD2	TRBV7-4	TRBJ2-2	TGTGCCAGCAGTCAGCCGGGACTAGCACACTCCACCGGGGAGCTGTTTTTT	CASSQPGLAHSTGELFF
-	13	-	TRBV6-1	TRBJ2-6	TGTGCCAGCAGCGATCTCTGGGCCAACGTCCTGACTTTC	CASSDLWANVLTF
-	14	-	TRBV19	TRBJ1-5	TGTGCCAGTAGTAGAATATATAGCAATCAGCCCCAGCATTTT	CASSRIYSNQPQHF
once	14	-	TRBV20-1	TRBJ1-1	TGCAGTGGGCGACTCAGGACACTGAACACTGAAGCTTTCTTT	CSGRLRTLNTEAFF
-	19	-	TRBV4-1	TRBJ2-6	TGCGCCAGCAGCCAACCGGGACGGACGACGAGCTCTGGGGCCAACGTCCTGACTTTC	CASSQPGRTTSSGANVLTF
-	18	-	TRBV12-3/TRBV12-4	TRBJ2-7	TGTGCCAGCAATCGGAATAGTTGGCCTTATCTCGTCTCCTACGAGCAGTACTTC	CASNRNSWPYLVSYEQYF
-	15	TRBD1	TRBV6-8	TRBJ1-1	TGTGCCAGCAGGGCCAGGGGGCCGGGGTCCCTCGAAGCTTTCTTT	CASRARGPGSLEAFF
few	15	-	TRBV28	TRBJ2-7	TGTGCCAGCAGTCTGCGACTAGATCACTCCTACGAGCAGTACTTC	CASSLRLDHSYEQYF
-	14	-	TRBV7-8	TRBJ2-7	TGTGCCAGCAGCTTATCAGGGATGATCTACGAGCAGTACTTC	CASSLSGMIYEQYF